This T cell receptor beta chain was sequenced for a study of T cells in Graves' hyperthyroidism and ophthalmopathy. Uncontrolled infection, other autoimmune disease, pregnancy or lactation disqualified patients from enrolment. Each diagnosis was grounded in clinical symptoms, serum thyroxine and TRAb, thyroid ultrasound, and orbital computed tomography. The length of the CDR3 is 15 residues. V lost 4 bases and J 0 bases, leaving 10 bases between the germline ends. CDR1 and CDR2 from the germline V gene are SGHRS and YFSETQ. RNA transcripts were the template for amplifying TCR beta CDR3 regions. HTBI primers were the set used in a first-round RT-PCR of the TCR CDR3. TCRdb reprocessed the multiplex PCR reads via MiXCR and lists one record per CDR3 protein. The sample consists of 490,000 or so distinct CDR3 sequences, approximately 22% of them appearing once.

Sample: blood. The chain couples TRBV5-1 to TRBJ1-4; TRBD1 might be the D (6 bases). This TCR was sampled from a woman in her sixties or seventies with Graves' ophthalmopathy. The DNA for the CDR3 is TGCGCCAGCAGCCCGGACAGCACAACTAATGAAAAACTGTTTTTT. It is translated as CASSPDSTTNEKLFF.